This TCR beta chain was captured by sequencing in a study of blood T cell repertoires in COVID-19. CDR3 length: 13 residues. V lost 6 bases to trimming and J lost 7 bases; unmatched junction nucleotides: 8. Germline V gene lookup returns CDR1 SGHNT and CDR2 YENEEA. The repertoire was sequenced with immunoSEQ multiplex PCR; TCRdb's copy has only in-frame clones and lacks some. Of 150,000 to 190,000 clones listed, 80% are singletons. The TCR originated in a man aged 55 to 69 with acute or convalescent COVID-19. V and J are TRBV11-3 and TRBJ1-1, with 7 bases aligning to TRBD1. Sample: peripheral blood. The CDR3, as DNA: TGTGCCAGCAGTCTCAGGGGGAAAGGTGAAGCTTTCTTT. This codes for CASSLRGKGEAFF.